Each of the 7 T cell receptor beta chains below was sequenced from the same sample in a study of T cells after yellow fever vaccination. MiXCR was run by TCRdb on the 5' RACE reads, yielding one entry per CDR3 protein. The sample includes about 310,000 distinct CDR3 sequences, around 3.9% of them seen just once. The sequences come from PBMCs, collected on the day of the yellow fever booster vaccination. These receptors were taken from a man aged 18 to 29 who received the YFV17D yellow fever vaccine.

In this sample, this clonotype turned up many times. The CDR3 loop reads CASSEGGGTDTQYF. Written as DNA, the CDR3 is TGTGCCAGCTCCGAGGGCGGGGGTACAGATACGCAGTATTTT. This chain links TRBV9 with TRBJ2-3; 7 bases map to TRBD2. The V gene's germline CDR1 is SGDLS and CDR2 YYNGEE. Trimming at V came to 7 bases and at J to 3 bases, leaving 8 bases not matched to a gene. The CDR3 spans 14 residues.

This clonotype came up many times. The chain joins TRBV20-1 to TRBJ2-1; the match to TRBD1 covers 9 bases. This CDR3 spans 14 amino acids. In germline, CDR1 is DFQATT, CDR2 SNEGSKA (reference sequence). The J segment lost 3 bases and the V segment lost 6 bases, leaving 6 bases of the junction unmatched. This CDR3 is CSAQPGQGYNEQFF. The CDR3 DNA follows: TGCAGTGCACAACCGGGACAGGGCTACAATGAGCAGTTCTTC.

CDR3 protein: CASSEGLALYNEQFF. The CDR3 nucleotides are TGTGCCAGCAGTGAGGGACTAGCTCTATACAATGAGCAGTTCTTC. The chain carries TRBV6-1 and TRBJ2-1; 9 bases are a match to TRBD2. J was trimmed by 4 bases and V by 3 bases; bases with no gene match: 4. Germline V lookup: CDR1 MNHNS, CDR2 SASEGT. The CDR3 is 15 residues long.

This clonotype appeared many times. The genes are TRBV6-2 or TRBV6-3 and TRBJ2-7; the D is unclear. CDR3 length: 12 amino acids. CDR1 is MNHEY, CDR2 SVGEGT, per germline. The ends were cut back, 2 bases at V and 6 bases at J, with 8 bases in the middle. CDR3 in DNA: TGTGCCAGCAGTTACCGGGTTGGCGAGCAGTACTTC. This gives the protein CASSYRVGEQYF.

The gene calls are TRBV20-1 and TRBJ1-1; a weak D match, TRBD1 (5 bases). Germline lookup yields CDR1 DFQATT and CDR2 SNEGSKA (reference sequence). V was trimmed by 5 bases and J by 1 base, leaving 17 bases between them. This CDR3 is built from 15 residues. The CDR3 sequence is CSALHSRAGNTEAFF. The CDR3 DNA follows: TGCAGTGCTCTTCATTCCAGGGCTGGGAACACTGAAGCTTTCTTT.

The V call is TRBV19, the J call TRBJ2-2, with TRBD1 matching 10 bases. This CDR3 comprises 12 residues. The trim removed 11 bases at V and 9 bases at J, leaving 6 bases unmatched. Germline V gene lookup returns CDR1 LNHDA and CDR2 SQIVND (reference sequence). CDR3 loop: CASGQGPWELFF. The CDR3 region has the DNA TGTGCCTCGGGACAGGGGCCGTGGGAGCTGTTTTTT.

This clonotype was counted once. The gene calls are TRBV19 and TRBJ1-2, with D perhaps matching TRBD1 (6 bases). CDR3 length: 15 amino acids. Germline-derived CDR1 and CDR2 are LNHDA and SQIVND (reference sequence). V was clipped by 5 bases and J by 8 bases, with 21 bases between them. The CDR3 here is CASSSRPWGAMGYTF. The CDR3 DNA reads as TGTGCCAGTAGTTCTCGACCTTGGGGGGCGATGGGCTACACCTTC.